This entry describes one T cell receptor (beta chain). The entry originates in a study of T cells in narcolepsy. TCRdb's copy holds only in-frame clones and misses some; the assay was immunoSEQ multiplex PCR. The sample has fewer than 25,000 clones; 75% to 85% are singletons. The receptor's source is a human donor in good health. Sequencing was done on a sample of memory (CD45RA-) CD4+ T cells from blood.

CDR3 DNA: TGCGCCAGCAGCCCCAGCGGGACCCTACGGGGCAATGAGCAGTTCTTC. It translates to CASSPSGTLRGNEQFF. V gene TRBV5-1 combines with J gene TRBJ2-1; 7 nucleotides line up with TRBD2. Germline trimming cut 4 bases from V and 6 bases from J; bases unmatched to any gene: 13. From germline, CDR1 is SGHRS and CDR2 YFSETQ. There are 16 residues in the CDR3. Supplemented by reference TRBV5-1 and TRBJ2-1, the full variable domain reads KAGVTQTPRYLIKTRGQQVTLSCSPISGHRSVSWYQQTPGQGLQFLFEYFSETQRNKGNFPGRFSGRQFSNSRSEMNVSTLELGDSALYLCASSPSGTLRGNEQFFGPGTRLTVL.